This T cell receptor beta chain appears in the sequencing data of a study of OX40 agonist ivuxolimab in advanced cancers. The overall study: The dose-escalation cohort was approximately 80% male, with a mean age of around 54 years, ranging about 23 to 79.

General study points: Some of the nonresponding patients also showed low levels of normalized T-cell clonal expansion.

Sequenced by immunoSEQ multiplex PCR; TCRdb stores in-frame clones only, minus some. The table lists around 64,000 clones, 80% to 95% of them singletons. About this clone: Its cognate antigen is unknown.

Germline CDR1 is SEHNR and CDR2 is FQNEAQ (reference sequence). The junction had 6 bases not matched to a gene; V was cut back by 5 bases and J by 2 bases. The CDR3 is made up of 14 amino acids. This sequence joins TRBV7-9 and TRBJ2-7; TRBD1 agrees at 7 bases. The sequences come from CD4+ or CD8+ T cells sorted from blood, collected in a trial of the OX40 agonist ivuxolimab. The TCR sequence derives from an adult with an advanced solid tumor such as melanoma, head and neck, liver or kidney cancer. CDR3 DNA: TGTGCCAGCAGCGGCCGGGACAGACCCTACGAGCAGTACTTC. It translates to CASSGRDRPYEQYF.